This T cell receptor beta chain was recorded in a study of blood T cell repertoires in COVID-19. Study summary: Sources were T cells, B-cell-depleted T cells, or PBMCs; the material itself was cDNA or gDNA.

Produced via immunoSEQ multiplex PCR; TCRdb's table is partial and in-frame only. Of over 250,000 clones in the sample, about nine tenths were seen once. The CDR3 contains 13 residues. J was trimmed by 4 bases and V by 5 bases; bases with no gene match: 2. Germline lookup yields CDR1 MDHEN and CDR2 SYDVKM. The receptor comes from a man in his 60s who had recovered from COVID-19. Sample: peripheral blood. The chain has TRBV28 and TRBJ1-1; 9 bases align to TRBD1. CDR3 residues: CASSGTGRTEAFF. Here the CDR3 DNA reads TGTGCCAGCAGTGGGACAGGGCGCACTGAAGCTTTCTTT.